This TCR beta chain is from a study of tumor-infiltrating lymphocytes in primary liver carcinoma. Study-level points and caveats: Against blood, tumors held a significantly higher top-250-clone fraction (p = 0.039).

Co-extracting RNA and DNA was done with about 17-31 mg of unsorted bulk tissue as input. Patients in the cohort were treatment-naive and living with chronic HBV infection. Germline V gene data show CDR1 as ENHRY and CDR2 as SYGVKD. This CDR3 is 13 amino acids long. Worth noting for this clonotype: Its antigen is as yet unknown. The junction differs from germline at one of its ends, possibly a read error.

Priming with a constant-region primer yielded TCR beta cDNA from 400 to 500 ng total RNA. Nested multiplex PCR, run for three rounds with slightly modified ARM-PCR, yielded TCR beta libraries. Each of the first two PCR rounds ran roughly 9 cycles with TRBV1-TRBV30 forward and C-beta reverse primers. TCRdb reanalysed the multiplex PCR reads using MiXCR and keeps one entry per CDR3 protein. The data contain approximately 110,000 distinct CDR3 sequences, roughly three fifths of them singletons. Sequenced sample: liver tumor tissue from sampling region 3. The subset: tumor region T3, left-lateral pole. The chain employs TRBV10-3 and TRBJ1-1; 7 bases fit TRBD1. The sequence was obtained from a woman aged 55 to 70 with primary liver carcinoma and hepatitis B virus infection. CDR3 sequence reads: CIISLTGNAEAFF. As DNA, the CDR3 is TGTATCATCAGTCTGACAGGGAACGCTGAAGCTTTCTTT.